One sample yielded the 2 T cell receptor beta chains listed below, sequenced in a study of blood T cell repertoires in COVID-19. The data were produced by immunoSEQ multiplex PCR, yet TCRdb's version contains in-frame clones alone and is incomplete. The top ten hold over 3.5% of the sample, which has roughly 260,000 clones, 80% to 90% seen once. Sequenced input: peripheral blood. These receptors were collected from a woman between 40 and 55 years old with acute or convalescent COVID-19.

This clone showed up just once. The rearrangement uses TRBV30 and TRBJ1-1; D gene unclear. CDR1 is GTSNPN, CDR2 SVGIG, per germline (reference sequence). CDR3 length equals 14 residues. The V and J ends lost 0 bases and 1 base respectively, with 9 bases between them. DNA for the CDR3: TGTGCCTGGAGTGTAGTACTCACGAACACTGAAGCTTTCTTT. This encodes CAWSVVLTNTEAFF.

The genes are TRBV7-8 and TRBJ1-5; D may be TRBD1 (6 bases). The CDR3 sequence is 18 residues long. From germline, CDR1 is SGHVS and CDR2 FQNEAQ. The ends were cut back, 1 base at V and 2 bases at J, with 18 bases in the middle. CDR3 sequence (DNA): TGTGCCAGCAGCTTAGGTACTGGCAGGGGAGTAGGCAATCAGCCCCAGCATTTT. Its translation is CASSLGTGRGVGNQPQHF.